Each of the 26 T cell receptor beta chains below was sequenced from the same sample in a study of a mutant IDH1 vaccine in newly diagnosed glioma. The time point was: week 47, end of study. Every single dose of the vaccine, 300 ug of mutant IDH1 20-mer peptide, came with topical imiquimod. Clones were sequenced by immunoSEQ multiplex PCR, and TCRdb holds only the in-frame ones, with some missing. The table includes around 33,000 clones, about 86% detected once. The antigens these receptors bind are not known. The sequences come from PBMCs, collected from a glioma patient whose treatment included an IDH1 peptide vaccine. The receptors shown here come from a woman aged 25-40 years with glioma.

The genes are TRBV19 and TRBJ1-5; the match to TRBD1 covers 7 bases. Germline assignment: CDR1 LNHDA and CDR2 SQIVND (reference sequence). The J segment lost 7 bases and the V segment lost 5 bases, leaving 8 bases of the junction unmatched. This CDR3 region has 14 residues. For the CDR3, the DNA is TGTGCCAGTAGTTCCCGACAGGGATGGCAGCCCCAGCATTTT. This translates into CASSSRQGWQPQHF. Supplemented by reference TRBV19 and TRBJ1-5, the full variable domain reads DGGITQSPKYLFRKEGQNVTLSCEQNLNHDAMYWYRQDPGQGLRLIYYSQIVNDFQKGDIAEGYSVSREKKESFPLTVTSAQKNPTAFYLCASSSRQGWQPQHFGDGTRLSIL.

The J gene is TRBJ2-7, the V gene TRBV10-1, with D tentatively TRBD1 (5 bases). The V end lost 6 bases, the J end lost 1 base, and 13 bases lay between the germline ends. CDR1 is WNHNN and CDR2 is SYGVQD in the germline V gene (reference sequence). The CDR3 sequence is 14 residues long. The CDR3 DNA reads TGCGCCAGCAGCCTGCTGGACACGTCCTACGAGCAGTACTTC. Its translation: CASSLLDTSYEQYF.

V is TRBV5-1 and J is TRBJ1-2; perhaps TRBD1 as D (6 bases). The CDR3 runs to 14 residues. Trimming took off 2 bases at V and 4 bases at J, with 12 bases between the two ends. In germline, CDR1 is SGHRS, CDR2 YFSETQ. CDR3 nucleotides: TGCGCCAGCAGCTTTGGGAACAGGGCCTATGGCTACACCTTC. It yields the protein CASSFGNRAYGYTF.

This clone was observed a single time. The genes are TRBV10-3 and TRBJ1-1, with D tentatively TRBD1 (6 bases). From germline, CDR1 is ENHRY and CDR2 SYGVKD. The CDR3 sequence is 15 residues long. Trimming removed 6 bases from V and 3 bases from J, with 17 bases in between. The CDR3 protein is CAIRRTDSRDTEAFF. In DNA, the CDR3 is TGTGCCATCAGGAGGACAGACTCGAGGGACACTGAAGCTTTCTTT.

The chain carries TRBV5-1 and TRBJ2-5; TRBD1 agrees at 9 bases. After removal of 4 bases from V and 5 bases from J, the junction contained 6 bases not matched to a gene. The germline V gene encodes CDR1 SGHRS and CDR2 YFSETQ. CDR3 length equals 14 residues. The CDR3 region has the DNA TGCGCCAGCAGCCCCGCGGGGACAGGGGAGACCCAGTACTTC. Translating it yields CASSPAGTGETQYF. Supplemented by reference TRBV5-1 and TRBJ2-5, the full variable domain reads KAGVTQTPRYLIKTRGQQVTLSCSPISGHRSVSWYQQTPGQGLQFLFEYFSETQRNKGNFPGRFSGRQFSNSRSEMNVSTLELGDSALYLCASSPAGTGETQYFGPGTRLLVL.

The genes are TRBV6-1 and TRBJ1-1, with 7 bases fitting TRBD1. Trimming removed 6 bases from V and 5 bases from J; junction bases left unmatched: 3. The CDR3 consists of 12 residues. Germline CDR1 reads MNHNS; CDR2 reads SASEGT. DNA for the CDR3: TGTGCCAGCAGCACCAGGGGGACTGAAGCTTTCTTT. It is translated as CASSTRGTEAFF.

The chain carries TRBV7-9 and TRBJ1-1; unclear D gene. The germline V gene encodes CDR1 SEHNR and CDR2 FQNEAQ (reference sequence). The CDR3 contains 12 residues. Trimming left V 6 bases short and J 4 bases short, with 9 bases between. CDR3 protein: CASSRQATEAFF. The CDR3 nucleotides are TGTGCCAGCAGTAGGCAGGCCACTGAAGCTTTCTTT.

This clone came up once. The CDR3 nucleotides read TGTGCCAGCAGCTTAGGGGGGGCAGTAGGCTACACCTTC. Amino acid sequence: CASSLGGAVGYTF. V usage is TRBV7-9 and J usage is TRBJ1-2; D is possibly TRBD1 (6 bases). CDR1 and CDR2 (germline): SEHNR, FQNEAQ (reference sequence). Trimming shortened V by 1 base and J by 8 bases, and 11 bases separated the two germline ends. The CDR3 length is 13 residues.

The CDR3 loop reads CATAGGTGTQYF. As DNA, the CDR3 is TGTGCCACCGCGGGGGGAACGGGGACCCAGTACTTC. The rearrangement joins TRBV7-9 to TRBJ2-5; TRBD2 agrees at 8 bases. Germline values: CDR1 SEHNR, CDR2 FQNEAQ (reference sequence). V shed 10 bases, J shed 7 bases, and the junction held 8 bases outside the gene matches. The length of the CDR3 is 12 residues.

The rearrangement links TRBV6-4 to TRBJ1-4; maybe TRBD1 (6 bases). The CDR3 runs 15 residues. Per germline, CDR1 MRHNA and CDR2 SNTAGT. Between the trimmed V and J ends, which lost 7 bases and 0 bases, there was a span of 12 bases. CDR3 in DNA: TGTGCCAGCAACAGGAGGGGGGCAACTAATGAAAAACTGTTTTTT. Translation: CASNRRGATNEKLFF.

V usage is TRBV2 and J usage is TRBJ1-1; D is ambiguous. The germline V and J ends were trimmed by 5 bases and 2 bases, with 9 bases remaining between them. Germline assignment: CDR1 SNHLY and CDR2 FYNNEI. CDR3 length: 13 residues. CDR3 DNA sequence: TGTGCCAGCAGTCCTACGGGAAACACTGAAGCTTTCTTT. Encoded protein: CASSPTGNTEAFF.

This chain connects TRBV5-1 to TRBJ2-6; 10 bases line up with TRBD1. CDR1 SGHRS and CDR2 YFSETQ come from the germline V gene. CDR3 length: 19 amino acids. V dropped 0 bases and J dropped 1; count of bases not matched to a gene: 7. CDR3 in DNA: TGCGCCAGCAGCTTGGCGGGGGGACAGGGGTTTTCTGGGGCCAACGTCCTGACTTTC. Its protein product is CASSLAGGQGFSGANVLTF.

The chain carries TRBV4-3 and TRBJ2-1; TRBD2 matches at 9 bases. Germline CDR1 and CDR2: LGHNA and YSLEER. The CDR3 contains 15 residues. V dropped 1 base and J dropped 4; count of bases not matched to a gene: 2. The DNA for the CDR3 is TGCGCCAGCAGCCAAGCTAGCGGGGATTACAATGAGCAGTTCTTC. It translates to CASSQASGDYNEQFF.

In DNA form, the CDR3 reads TGCGCCAGCAGCCAAGATGCCGGGACAAGCGCAGATAACTATGGCTACACCTTC. Protein product: CASSQDAGTSADNYGYTF. The V call is TRBV4-1, the J call TRBJ1-2, with D maybe TRBD1 (6 bases). This CDR3 has 18 amino acids. Trimming stripped 0 bases from V and 1 base from J, with 18 bases between. From germline, CDR1 is MGHRA and CDR2 YSYEKL.

The rearrangement joins TRBV7-9 to TRBJ2-7; 10 bases map to TRBD1. Germline loops: CDR1 SEHNR, CDR2 FQNEAQ (reference sequence). J was trimmed by 0 bases and V by 5 bases; bases with no gene match: 7. CDR3 length: 16 amino acids. The CDR3 region has the DNA TGTGCCAGCAGCGCCTCCGGGACAGGGGACTCCTACGAGCAGTACTTC. Its protein product is CASSASGTGDSYEQYF.

V gene TRBV5-1 combines with J gene TRBJ2-7, with 9 bases aligning to TRBD2. The CDR3 runs 15 residues. The junction had 3 bases not matched to a gene; V was cut back by 0 bases and J by 2 bases. Germline assignment: CDR1 SGHRS and CDR2 YFSETQ. This CDR3 is CASSLGSGGTYEQYF. The CDR3 nucleotides read TGCGCCAGCAGCTTGGGCAGCGGGGGGACCTACGAGCAGTACTTC.

The chain carries TRBV7-2 and TRBJ1-6; D not certain. V lost 5 bases, J lost 8 bases, and 10 bases lay in between. The length of the CDR3 is 13 residues. Looked up from germline, CDR1 is SGHTA and CDR2 is FQGNSA. In nucleotides, the CDR3 is TGTGCCAGCAGCCTTTATTCGGATTCACCCCTCCACTTT. Protein: CASSLYSDSPLHF.

This clone has a single count. V usage is TRBV18 and J usage is TRBJ2-5; no reliable D call. V was cut by 4 bases and J by 2 bases, with 11 bases left in between. CDR1 and CDR2 from the germline V gene are KGHSH and LQKENI. This CDR3 contains 14 residues. CDR3 coding DNA: TGTGCCAGCTCACAGTCGACAAATCAAGAGACCCAGTACTTC. This sequence encodes CASSQSTNQETQYF.

A single count supports this clone. The chain joins TRBV4-1 to TRBJ1-5; a weak D match, TRBD1 (6 bases). Trimming took off 0 bases at V and 5 bases at J, with 11 bases between the two ends. Germline CDR1 and CDR2: MGHRA and YSYEKL. The CDR3 is 15 amino acids. CDR3 sequence reads: CASSQDKAGDQPQHF. DNA for the CDR3: TGCGCCAGCAGCCAAGACAAAGCAGGGGATCAGCCCCAGCATTTT.

The rearrangement uses TRBV29-1 and TRBJ1-5; D unresolved. Germline lookup yields CDR1 SQVTM and CDR2 ANQGSEA. The CDR3 totals 13 residues. Between the trimmed V and J ends, which lost 0 bases and 3 bases, there was a span of 6 bases. This CDR3 reads CSVEEGNNQPQHF. For the CDR3, the DNA is TGCAGCGTTGAAGAGGGGAACAATCAGCCCCAGCATTTT. The complete variable domain, with remaining parts taken from reference TRBV29-1 and TRBJ1-5, reads SAVISQKPSRDICQRGTSLTIQCQVDSQVTMMFWYRQQPGQSLTLIATANQGSEATYESGFVIDKFPISRPNLTFSTLTVSNMSPEDSSIYLCSVEEGNNQPQHFGDGTRLSIL.

The chain has TRBV9 and TRBJ1-1; possibly TRBD1 for D (5 bases). V was pared by 4 bases and J by 4 bases, with 14 bases between. Per germline, CDR1 SGDLS and CDR2 YYNGEE. The CDR3 extends over 14 amino acids. CDR3 residues: CASSPPLGTTEAFF. CDR3 bases: TGTGCCAGCAGCCCCCCTCTAGGGACCACTGAAGCTTTCTTT.

This rearrangement joins TRBV10-1 to TRBJ1-5; the D is unclear. Germline CDR1 WNHNN, CDR2 SYGVQD (reference sequence). Trimming took 2 bases from V and 1 from J, leaving 12 bases between them. This CDR3 has 16 amino acids. This chain's CDR3 is CASSERLGQSNQPQHF. The CDR3 coding sequence is TGCGCCAGCAGTGAGCGACTGGGTCAGAGCAATCAGCCCCAGCATTTT.

About this clone itself: Other nucleotide sequences from this sample produce the same CDR3. The genes are TRBV14 and TRBJ1-3, with TRBD1 matching over 10 bases. V shed 2 bases, J shed 3 bases, and the junction held 1 base outside the gene matches. CDR3 size: 15 residues. The V gene's germline CDR1 is SGHDN and CDR2 FVKESK. The CDR3 DNA follows: TGTGCCAGCAGCCAACGGACAGGGGGTGGAAACACCATATATTTT. Amino acid sequence: CASSQRTGGGNTIYF.

The CDR3 protein is CASSTYRTEAFF. The CDR3 region has the DNA TGTGCCAGCAGTACCTACAGGACTGAAGCTTTCTTT. This chain connects TRBV6-5 to TRBJ1-1; a weak D match, TRBD1 (5 bases). The CDR3 covers 12 residues. Germline CDR1 is MNHEY and CDR2 is SVGAGI. With 5 bases removed from V and 5 bases from J, the gap between germline ends came to 9 bases.

This chain joins TRBV19 and TRBJ1-2; 11 bases map to TRBD1. This CDR3 is 16 amino acids long. Germline V gives CDR1 LNHDA, CDR2 SQIVND (reference sequence). Unmatched junction bases numbered 7, after V lost 1 base and J lost 6 bases. The CDR3 sequence is CASSIAPGTGGNGYTF. The DNA of the CDR3 is TGTGCCAGTAGTATAGCCCCGGGGACAGGGGGTAATGGCTACACCTTC. Based on the CDR3 plus reference TRBV19 and TRBJ1-2, the full variable domain is DGGITQSPKYLFRKEGQNVTLSCEQNLNHDAMYWYRQDPGQGLRLIYYSQIVNDFQKGDIAEGYSVSREKKESFPLTVTSAQKNPTAFYLCASSIAPGTGGNGYTFGSGTRLTVV.

This chain uses TRBV2 with TRBJ2-2; 11 bases agree with TRBD2. The length of the CDR3 is 19 residues. V gave up 1 base and J gave up 5 bases; unmatched junction bases: 12. Germline-derived CDR1 and CDR2 are SNHLY and FYNNEI. CDR3 sequence (DNA): TGTGCCAGCAGTGAAGTATTTTCACTAGCGGGGGTAGGGACCGGGGAGCTGTTTTTT. The encoded protein is CASSEVFSLAGVGTGELFF.